A single sample gave rise to the 25 T cell receptor beta chains below, sequenced in a study of tumor-infiltrating lymphocytes in primary liver carcinoma. Extraction of RNA together with DNA used about 20-34 mg of unsorted bulk tissue. A primer matching the constant region was used to make TCR beta cDNA from approximately 500 ng of total RNA. Three-round nested multiplex PCR performed with slightly modified ARM-PCR produced the TCR beta libraries. With TRBV1-TRBV30 forward primers and a C-beta reverse primer, the first two PCR rounds were run for around 10 cycles each. A single record per CDR3 protein comes from TCRdb applying MiXCR to the multiplex PCR reads. The sample contains 70,000 to 85,000 distinct CDR3 sequences, about two thirds of which appear only once. Material for sequencing was liver tumor tissue from sampling region 4. Subset specified: tumor region T4, right-lateral pole. All receptors come from a woman aged 55 to 70 with primary liver carcinoma and hepatitis B virus infection.

The J gene is TRBJ2-1, the V gene TRBV6-1; the match to TRBD2 covers 8 bases. Trimming at V came to 9 bases and at J to 0 bases, leaving 16 bases not matched to a gene. This CDR3 is built from 18 residues. CDR1 and CDR2 from the germline V gene are MNHNS and SASEGT. The CDR3 spells CASSWGPGGLSSYNEQFF. CDR3 nucleotide sequence: TGTGCCAGTAGTTGGGGCCCGGGGGGGTTGAGCTCCTACAATGAGCAGTTCTTC.

As to this clonotype: Just one base apart from a much larger clone, this may be a read error. This chain links TRBV14 with TRBJ2-7; D call uncertain. Trimming cost V 6 bases and J 2 bases, with 11 bases left between them. This CDR3 spans 13 amino acids. CDR1 is SGHDN, CDR2 FVKESK, per germline. CDR3 in DNA: TGTGCCAGCAGGAGGACGTACCCCTACGAGCAGTACTTC. This gives the protein CASRRTYPYEQYF.

A remark on this clonotype: Germline is not matched at one junction end, which may reflect a read error. This chain uses TRBV5-5 with TRBJ1-1, with D unclear. The germline gives CDR1 SGHKS, CDR2 YYEKEE (reference sequence). The CDR3 runs to 13 residues. CDR3 nucleotides: TGTGCCAGCAGCCGGGAGTTCAGCACTGAAACTTTCTTT. This translates into CASSREFSTETFF.

This clonotype appeared a single time. This likely comes from a read error, as the CDR3 has no conserved phenylalanine or tryptophan at its end. The V gene is TRBV6-2 or TRBV6-3, the J gene TRBJ2-7; 7 nucleotides line up with TRBD2. Trimming at V came to 0 bases and at J to 4 bases, leaving 15 bases not matched to a gene. Germline CDR1 and CDR2: MNHEY and SVGEGT. CDR3 length equals 18 residues. The CDR3 reads CASSYSISSGKATYEQYL. CDR3 coding DNA: TGTGCCAGCAGTTACTCAATTTCGAGCGGGAAAGCCACGTACGAGCAGTACCTC.

A word on this clonotype: No conserved phenylalanine or tryptophan is present at the end of the CDR3, so a read error is the likely explanation. The chain links TRBV11-3 to TRBJ2-7; D may be TRBD2 (6 bases). CDR3 length: 14 residues. Trimming took off 2 bases at V and 6 bases at J, with 14 bases between the two ends. Germline V lookup: CDR1 SGHNT, CDR2 YENEEA. The CDR3 nucleotides are TGTGCCAGCAGCTTAAGCGGGTGGGAGCTCGAGCAGTACTCC. Amino acid sequence: CASSLSGWELEQYS.

A remark on this clonotype: A clone one base away is much larger, so this may be a read error. V usage is TRBV28 and J usage is TRBJ2-5; D could derive from TRBD1 or TRBD2 (5 bases each). CDR3 length: 15 amino acids. CDR1 is MDHEN, CDR2 SYDVKM, per germline. The CDR3 region has the DNA TGTGCCAGCAGTTTCCCCCGGGACCTAATAGAGGCCCAGTACTTC. It encodes CASSFPRDLIEAQYF.

V and J are TRBV6-1 and TRBJ2-7; a possible D gene is TRBD1 (9 bases). V lost 9 bases to trimming and J lost 7 bases, with 19 bases between them. This CDR3 comprises 13 residues. Germline V gene data show CDR1 as MNHNS and CDR2 as SASEGT. The CDR3 sequence: CASSGTGYHEQYF. CDR3 DNA: TGTGCCAGTAGCGGGACAGGGTACCATGAGCAGTACTTC.

Many counts were recorded for this clonotype. The J gene is TRBJ2-7, the V gene TRBV6-1; a possible D gene is TRBD1 (6 bases). The CDR3 loop spans 15 amino acids. Trimming pared 3 bases from V and 2 bases from J, leaving 14 bases between. Germline CDR1 and CDR2: MNHNS and SASEGT. CDR3 bases: TGTGCCAGCAGTGATGAGACCGGGACACCCTACGAGCAGTACTTC. Its protein product is CASSDETGTPYEQYF.

As concerns this clonotype: Here the CDR3 omits its conserved ending phenylalanine or tryptophan, so a read error is the likely source. The chain links TRBV11-2 to TRBJ2-1; D is ambiguous. The V gene's germline CDR1 is SGHAT and CDR2 FQNNGV. The CDR3 is 14 residues long. Deletions cut 5 bases from V and 5 bases from J, with 13 bases between. Here the CDR3 DNA reads TGTGCCAGCAGCATAAGGTGGCGGAACAATGAGCAGTTCATT. Translated, it gives CASSIRWRNNEQFI.

A remark on this clonotype: The final CDR3 position lacks the conserved phenylalanine or tryptophan, pointing to a likely read error. This chain links TRBV6-2 or TRBV6-3 with TRBJ2-5; possibly TRBD1 for D (5 bases). The CDR3 is 15 residues long. Germline lookup yields CDR1 MNHEY and CDR2 SVGEGT. This chain's CDR3 is CVSTISRAPQETQYL. The CDR3, as DNA: TGTGTCAGCACGATATCCAGGGCACCCCAAGAGACCCAGTACTTA.

Notes on this clonotype: Possible read error: a much larger clone is one base away. The V and J genes are TRBV30 and TRBJ2-7; perhaps TRBD2 as D (5 bases). The germline gives CDR1 GTSNPN, CDR2 SVGIG (reference sequence). With 2 bases removed from V and 7 bases from J, the gap between germline ends came to 9 bases. CDR3 size: 11 residues. This CDR3 is CAWSTWREQYF. The CDR3 bases are TGTGCCTGGAGTACATGGAGGGAGCAGTACTTC.

The CDR3 here is CASGLQTTDKPYEQYF. The CDR3 coding sequence is TGTGCCAGCGGTCTGCAGACAACTGATAAGCCCTACGAGCAGTACTTC. The rearrangement links TRBV11-2 to TRBJ2-7; D is unclear. V was shortened by 8 bases and J by 2 bases, with 22 bases between the two germline ends. There are 16 residues in the CDR3. Germline CDR1 SGHAT, CDR2 FQNNGV. Full variable domain (outside the CDR3, taken from reference TRBV11-2 and TRBJ2-7): EAGVAQSPRYKIIEKRQSVAFWCNPISGHATLYWYQQILGQGPKLLIQFQNNGVVDDSQLPKDRFSAERLKGVDSTLKIQPAKLEDSAVYLCASGLQTTDKPYEQYFGPGTRLTVT.

Of note for this clonotype: This is likely a read error, given that the CDR3 carries no conserved phenylalanine or tryptophan at its end. V gene TRBV6-6 combines with J gene TRBJ2-1, with 15 bases that match TRBD2. Germline-derived CDR1 and CDR2 are MNHNY and SVGAGI (reference sequence). The CDR3 is made up of 15 amino acids. CDR3 bases: TGTCCCGGCAGTAAGGGACTAGCGGGAGGAGGTGAGCAGTTCATC. Translating it yields CPGSKGLAGGGEQFI.

V and J are TRBV29-1 and TRBJ2-7, with 10 positions matching TRBD1. J gave up 13 bases and V 7 bases, and 22 bases lay outside the gene matches. The CDR3 covers 15 residues. The germline CDR1 and CDR2 sequences are SQVTM and ANQGSEA. The CDR3 sequence: CSATGTGVSLRMEYF. The CDR3 DNA reads as TGCAGCGCTACCGGGACAGGGGTTTCCCTAAGAATGGAATACTTC.

On this clonotype itself: At one end the junction does not follow the germline gene, possibly because of a read error. The chain combines TRBV11-2 with TRBJ2-4; D unresolved. CDR1 SGHAT and CDR2 FQNNGV come from the germline V gene. This CDR3 comprises 15 residues. The CDR3, as DNA: TGTGCCAGCAGCTTAGATGGTTGGTGGCGCGGCATTCGGTACTTC. Its protein is CASSLDGWWRGIRYF. Full variable domain (remainder filled in from reference TRBV11-2 and TRBJ2-4): EAGVAQSPRYKIIEKRQSVAFWCNPISGHATLYWYQQILGQGPKLLIQFQNNGVVDDSQLPKDRFSAERLKGVDSTLKIQPAKLEDSAVYLCASSLDGWWRGIRYFGAGTRLSVL.

This clonotype turned up a few times. The chain couples TRBV9 to TRBJ1-1; D gene uncertain. This CDR3 is 15 amino acids long. V shed 0 bases and J shed 5 bases, with 14 bases lying between them. Germline assignment: CDR1 SGDLS and CDR2 YYNGEE. The CDR3 protein is CASSVDPGGPTEAFF. In nucleotides, the CDR3 is TGTGCCAGCAGCGTAGACCCAGGCGGGCCGACTGAAGCTTTCTTT.

Regarding this clonotype: Because it lacks the conserved phenylalanine or tryptophan at the end, this CDR3 is likely a read error. Because the CDR3's place on the DNA is in doubt, the DNA is left out and the CDR3 is given as listed by TCRdb. The chain has TRBV11-2 and TRBJ2-2. The germline CDR1 and CDR2 sequences are SGHAT and FQNNGV. The CDR3 region is 12 residues in length, termini included. The chain's CDR3 is CASTDVAGELLL.

Regarding this clonotype: At one end, the junction sequence differs from germline, possibly due to a read error. CDR3 DNA sequence: TGTGCTAGCAGTGAAGCTTTCGAGTGGTATGAGCAGTACTTC. Its translation is CASSEAFEWYEQYF. This chain links TRBV6-1 with TRBJ2-7; no firm D call. The CDR3 runs 14 residues. CDR1 and CDR2 (germline): MNHNS, SASEGT.

About this clonotype: One end of the junction does not line up with germline, which may come from a read error. V is TRBV7-8 and J is TRBJ2-5; D perhaps matches TRBD1 (5 bases). CDR1 and CDR2 (germline): SGHVS, FQNEAQ. There are 15 residues in the CDR3. For the CDR3, the DNA is TGTGCCGGCAGCTTAAACAGGATGCGTCAAGAGACTCAGTACTTC. This translates into CAGSLNRMRQETQYF. Together with reference TRBV7-8 and TRBJ2-5, the CDR3 gives the full variable domain: GAGVSQSPRYKVAKRGQDVALRCDPISGHVSLFWYQQALGQGPEFLTYFQNEAQLDKSGLPSDRFFAERPEGSVSTLKIQRTQQEDSAVYLCAGSLNRMRQETQYFGPGTRLLVL.

In the case of this clonotype: Its ends do not fully match the called genes, so a read error is possible. This rearrangement joins TRBV4-2 to TRBJ2-3, with 7 positions matching TRBD2. The CDR3 is 15 amino acids. CDR1 and CDR2 (germline): LGHNA, YNFKEQ. The CDR3 region has the DNA TGTGCCAGCAGCCAATTTGGCGGGAGTGTAGATACGCAGTACTTT. Translated, it gives CASSQFGGSVDTQYF.

This clonotype was recorded a few times. A junction end diverges from the germline sequence, so it may reflect a read error. This sequence joins TRBV11-2 and TRBJ2-7; 12 bases are a match to TRBD1. The CDR3 has 14 amino acids. Germline loops: CDR1 SGHAT, CDR2 FQNNGV. In DNA form, the CDR3 reads TGTGCCAGCAACTTCGGGACAGGGGGCAACGAGCAGCACTTC. It codes for CASNFGTGGNEQHF.

For this clonotype: Sequence at one end of the junction differs from germline and may be a read error. V usage is TRBV11-2 and J usage is TRBJ2-2, with 12 bases lining up with TRBD2. Germline V gene lookup returns CDR1 SGHAT and CDR2 FQNNGV. The CDR3 is 16 residues long. CDR3 bases: TGTGCCAGCAACTTCCGACTAGCGGGAGATGCGGGGGAGCTGTTATTC. This sequence encodes CASNFRLAGDAGELLF.

A remark on this clonotype: The CDR3 does not close with the conserved phenylalanine or tryptophan, likely indicating a read error. The V and J genes are TRBV28 and TRBJ2-6; 8 bases agree with TRBD1. CDR1 is MDHEN and CDR2 is SYDVKM in the germline V gene. The CDR3 contains 18 residues. The V segment lost 3 bases and the J segment 2 bases; nucleotides outside the gene matches: 9. CDR3 amino acids: CASSFAGQEATGANVLTL. DNA for the CDR3: TGTGCCAGCAGTTTTGCGGGACAGGAGGCAACTGGGGCCAACGTCCTGACTCTC.

This clonotype was seen only once. At one end the junction does not follow the germline gene, possibly because of a read error. V gene TRBV30 combines with J gene TRBJ1-6; D is perhaps TRBD1 (6 bases). Germline CDR1 GTSNPN, CDR2 SVGIG (reference sequence). This CDR3 contains 14 residues. The CDR3 DNA sequence: TGTGCCCGGGGGGGGCCGTTGAAGAATTCACCCCTTCACTTT. Its translation is CARGGPLKNSPLHF.

In regard to this clonotype: A junction boundary mismatches the germline segment, possibly from a read error. The rearrangement links TRBV4-1 to TRBJ2-6; possibly TRBD1 or TRBD2 for D (5 bases each). CDR1 and CDR2 from the germline V gene are MGHRA and YSYEKL. This CDR3 is built from 17 residues. The CDR3 bases are TGCGCCAGCAGCCAAGAGGGGGTGGGGTCTGAGGCCAACGTCATGGCTTTC. It codes for CASSQEGVGSEANVMAF.